Below, 15 T cell receptor beta chains from the same sample are listed, as sequenced in a study of blood T cell repertoires in COVID-19. Here immunoSEQ multiplex PCR was the method, and the copy in TCRdb shows in-frame clones only, minus some. The table records tens of thousands of clones, roughly 80% of them present only once. Sequenced material: peripheral blood. The receptors originated from a woman aged 80 or over with active or convalescent COVID-19.

This chain joins TRBV6-1 and TRBJ1-5, with 12 bases fitting TRBD1. This CDR3 region has 17 residues. The germline CDR1 and CDR2 sequences are MNHNS and SASEGT. The V and J ends lost 4 bases and 3 bases, in that order; junction bases with no gene match: 7. CDR3 coding DNA: TGTGCCAGCAGTGTTACCGGGACAGGGGGCCACAATCAGCCCCAGCATTTT. Its protein is CASSVTGTGGHNQPQHF.

The gene calls are TRBV5-6 and TRBJ1-1; a possible D gene is TRBD1 (6 bases). Trimming shortened V by 8 bases and J by 0 bases, and 11 bases separated the two germline ends. The CDR3 is 13 amino acids. Per the germline V gene, CDR1 is SGHDT and CDR2 is YYEEEE. Here the CDR3 reads CASFGGLNTEAFF. CDR3 nucleotide sequence: TGTGCCAGTTTTGGGGGCCTGAACACTGAAGCTTTCTTT.

The rearrangement links TRBV27 to TRBJ2-7; 7 nucleotides align to TRBD1. This CDR3 spans 15 amino acids. From germline, CDR1 is MNHEY and CDR2 SMNVEV (reference sequence). V shed 2 bases and J 2 bases; nucleotides not matched to a gene: 6. CDR3: CASSLAMTGTYEQYF. The CDR3 region has the DNA TGTGCCAGCAGTTTAGCGATGACAGGGACCTACGAGCAGTACTTC.

The chain combines TRBV7-3 with TRBJ2-2; TRBD1 matches 9 bases. The CDR3 sequence is 17 residues long. From germline, CDR1 is SGHTA and CDR2 FQGTGA. V was clipped by 2 bases and J by 2 bases; unmatched bases: 6. DNA of the CDR3: TGTGCCAGCAGCTTACGGCCGGGACAGGGCAACACCGGGGAGCTGTTTTTT. Protein sequence: CASSLRPGQGNTGELFF.

The chain recombines TRBV5-4 with TRBJ2-3; 8 bases agree with TRBD2. Germline V gene sequence: CDR1 SGHNT, CDR2 YYREEE (reference sequence). This CDR3 region has 15 residues. The V gene end was trimmed by 0 bases and the J gene end by 1 base; junction bases not matched to a gene: 1. The CDR3 nucleotides read TGTGCCAGCAGCTTGGGTAGCGGGGGCACAGATACGCAGTATTTT. Translation gives CASSLGSGGTDTQYF.

This clone was seen a single time. The chain couples TRBV6-6 to TRBJ1-1, with 7 positions matching TRBD1. Trimming at V came to 0 bases and at J to 0 bases, leaving 4 bases not matched to a gene. Germline V gene data show CDR1 as MNHNY and CDR2 as SVGAGI (reference sequence). This CDR3 region has 16 residues. CDR3 sequence reads: CASSYSDRTMNTEAFF. In DNA form, the CDR3 reads TGTGCCAGCAGTTACTCGGACAGGACCATGAACACTGAAGCTTTCTTT.

This chain connects TRBV7-9 to TRBJ2-2; D not certain. Trimming stripped 1 base from V and 7 bases from J, with 7 bases between. Germline V lookup: CDR1 SEHNR, CDR2 FQNEAQ (reference sequence). CDR3 length: 13 residues. The chain's CDR3 is CASSLGLSGELFF. Written as DNA, the CDR3 is TGTGCCAGCAGCTTAGGGTTGAGCGGGGAGCTGTTTTTT.

This clone showed up just a few times. J is TRBJ1-3 and V is TRBV18; D uncertain. This CDR3 region has 16 residues. The V and J ends lost 1 base and 1 base respectively, with 11 bases between them. Germline CDR1 KGHSH, CDR2 LQKENI. The CDR3 bases are TGTGCCAGCTCACCACGGCACGGGTTGTCTGGAAACACCATATATTTT. Its protein product is CASSPRHGLSGNTIYF.

V is TRBV10-3 and J is TRBJ2-7, with D possibly TRBD2 on 5 matching bases. V was shortened by 4 bases and J by 3 bases, with 16 bases between the two germline ends. This CDR3 comprises 15 residues. CDR1 and CDR2 from the germline V gene are ENHRY and SYGVKD. The CDR3 DNA reads TGTGCCATCAGTGTAGAAGCTCGGGATCACTACGAGCAGTACTTC. The encoded protein is CAISVEARDHYEQYF.

As DNA, the CDR3 is TGCGCCAGCCGGGGGGTGAGCACAGATACGCAGTATTTT. This translates into CASRGVSTDTQYF. The chain links TRBV5-1 to TRBJ2-3; 7 nucleotides line up with TRBD2. The CDR3 contains 13 residues. The V segment lost 7 bases and the J segment 0 bases; nucleotides outside the gene matches: 2. The germline V gene encodes CDR1 SGHRS and CDR2 YFSETQ.

V gene TRBV5-4 combines with J gene TRBJ2-3; TRBD1 aligns across 9 bases. Germline V gene lookup returns CDR1 SGHNT and CDR2 YYREEE (reference sequence). This CDR3 contains 17 residues. Trimming at V came to 1 base and at J to 4 bases, leaving 10 bases not matched to a gene. The CDR3 sequence is CASSLKVWTGVADTQYF. For the CDR3, the DNA is TGTGCCAGCAGCTTGAAAGTTTGGACAGGGGTCGCAGATACGCAGTATTTT.

The chain carries TRBV12-3 or TRBV12-4 and TRBJ2-1; TRBD1 agrees at 10 bases. V dropped 5 bases and J dropped 10; count of bases not matched to a gene: 5. The CDR3 spans 13 residues. DNA of the CDR3: TGTGCCAGCAGTCGGGACAGGGGAGGCGAGCAGTTCTTC. It yields the protein CASSRDRGGEQFF.

This clone was counted a single time. The chain carries TRBV18 and TRBJ2-5; 7 bases are a match to TRBD1. V lost 2 bases and J lost 1; bases outside the gene matches: 13. The CDR3 length is 18 residues. Germline loops: CDR1 KGHSH, CDR2 LQKENI. The CDR3 is CASSPIEGGGSSQETQYF. The CDR3 coding sequence is TGTGCCAGCTCACCAATAGAAGGGGGCGGAAGTTCCCAAGAGACCCAGTACTTC.

The count of this clone is one. The rearrangement joins TRBV9 to TRBJ2-1, with TRBD1 matching over 7 bases. CDR3 length equals 15 residues. From germline, CDR1 is SGDLS and CDR2 YYNGEE. The J segment lost 5 bases and the V segment lost 5 bases, leaving 10 bases of the junction unmatched. This CDR3 is CASSRGPTYNNEQFF. CDR3 sequence (DNA): TGTGCCAGCAGTAGGGGGCCAACCTATAACAATGAGCAGTTCTTC.

This chain uses TRBV5-1 with TRBJ1-6; 7 bases agree with TRBD1. The CDR3 totals 17 residues. Per the germline V gene, CDR1 is SGHRS and CDR2 is YFSETQ. J gave up 6 bases and V 1 base, and 10 bases lay outside the gene matches. The CDR3 DNA follows: TGCGCCAGCAGCTTGACAGGGGAGATGCTCGGTAATTCACCCCTCCACTTT. This sequence encodes CASSLTGEMLGNSPLHF.